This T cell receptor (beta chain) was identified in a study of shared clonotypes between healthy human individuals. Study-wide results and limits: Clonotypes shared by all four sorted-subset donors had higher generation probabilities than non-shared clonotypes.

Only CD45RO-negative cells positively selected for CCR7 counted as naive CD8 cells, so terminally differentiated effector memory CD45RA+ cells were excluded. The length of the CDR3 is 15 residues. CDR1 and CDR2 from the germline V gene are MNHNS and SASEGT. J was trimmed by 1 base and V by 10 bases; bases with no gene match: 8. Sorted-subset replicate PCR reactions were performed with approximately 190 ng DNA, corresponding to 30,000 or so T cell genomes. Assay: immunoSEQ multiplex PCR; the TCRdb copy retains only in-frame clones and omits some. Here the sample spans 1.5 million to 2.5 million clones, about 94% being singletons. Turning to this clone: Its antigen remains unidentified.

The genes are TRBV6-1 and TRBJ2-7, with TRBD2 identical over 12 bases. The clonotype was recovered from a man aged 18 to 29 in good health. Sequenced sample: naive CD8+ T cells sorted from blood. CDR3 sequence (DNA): TGTGCCACCCAGAGACTAGCGGGAGAATCCTACGAGCAGTACTTC. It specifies CATQRLAGESYEQYF.